The present T cell receptor (beta chain) was sequenced within a study of T cells in localized non-small cell lung cancer. Study results and caveats: Heterogeneity cannot be ruled out, as sequencing used one tumor region only.

Comments on this clone: Antigen unknown.

Method: immunoSEQ multiplex PCR; TCRdb's copy keeps in-frame clones and lacks some. The sample holds 15,000 or so clones, over 85% seen once. V lost 5 bases to trimming and J lost 0 bases; unmatched junction nucleotides: 4. Germline CDR1 and CDR2: SGHTA and FQGNSA. This CDR3 comprises 15 residues. This TCR was recovered from a man aged 35 to 69 with stage III lung adenocarcinoma. The chain recombines TRBV7-2 with TRBJ1-3; TRBD1 matches at 7 bases. The source was peripheral blood mononuclear cells, collected before any cancer treatment. The CDR3 loop reads CASSPTGDSGNTIYF. The DNA for the CDR3 is TGTGCCAGCAGCCCCACAGGGGACTCTGGAAACACCATATATTTT.